The T cell receptor beta chain under discussion was sequenced for a study of blood T cell repertoires in COVID-19 (dated by TCRdb to 2018 to 2021). With respect to the entire study: Samples covering the acute and convalescent phases of COVID-19 were provided by collaborators in the United States, Italy and Spain. The material from the prospective study consisted of cDNA or gDNA derived from T cells, B-cell-depleted T cells, or PBMCs. Deeply sampled blood TCRbeta repertoires from subjects exposed to, actively infected with, or recovered from COVID-19 were included in the dataset. The repertoires were made available in a free public database intended to serve as a resource for research on the immune response to SARS-CoV-2. Samples were obtained from the ongoing ImmuneRACE study (first 160 participants) and from about 1,300 subjects provided by 6 global collaborators. The sample metadata nearly always contained a de-identified subject ID, COVID-19 status, age in years and sex. Where available, HLA class I and class II types were taken from metadata supplied by the sample provider and were not determined by assay-based typing.

TCRbeta CDR3 regions were amplified from genomic DNA by means of the immunoSEQ Assay, a bias-controlled multiplex PCR. Per the authors' processing: Within the assay, amplification of reference gene primers was used to estimate how many nucleated cells each sample contained. Sequence reads were collapsed and filtered to measure the absolute abundance of every unique TCRbeta CDR3 rearrangement. Productive Simpson clonality was computed per sample as the square root of Simpson's diversity index over productive rearrangements. The table comes from immuneACCESS by way of TCRdb, which keeps in-frame sequences with V and J called. Part of the clones is missing from these tables; in studies checked, under half for an unresolved V gene and the rest for unknown reasons. V, J and clone size are those of that table, while D and trimming were read from the DNA. This sample has around 67,000 clones in its table, and about 90% of those were observed once. Clones ranked in the top ten supply roughly 1.9% of the sample.

Collaborating institutions collected whole blood in K2EDTA tubes following their own protocols. Collaborator samples were shipped for TCRbeta analysis as frozen whole blood, isolated PBMCs, or DNA extracted from either sample type. The CDR3 contains 15 residues, cysteine and phenylalanine counted. The sequence is cut down to CDR3 DNA, 45 bases in frame from base 1. The germline V end is reduced by 7 bases and the J end by 2 bases; junction bases left unmatched: 4. The CDR1 and CDR2 encoded by the germline V gene are SNHLY and FYNNEI. Points on this clone: Its antigen specificity is not known. There are no base qualities to consult, and no much larger clone falls within one base.

Here is what the overall study found, with its caveats: The quantity of clinical and demographic metadata differed by source and by participant and was supplied without curation.

This chain joins TRBV2 to TRBJ2-2, and TRBD1 matches 10 of the central bases. The sequenced material came from peripheral blood. The receptor comes from an elderly woman with active or convalescent COVID-19. The CDR3 is CASTRQGANTGELFF. The base sequence is TGTGCCAGCACGAGACAGGGGGCAAACACCGGGGAGCTGTTTTTT. Outside the CDR3, residues come from the reference TRBV2 and TRBJ2-2 proteins, so the full variable domain is: EPEVTQTPSHQVTQMGQEVILRCVPISNHLYFYWYRQILGQKVEFLVSFYNNEISEKSEIFDDQFSVERPDGSNFTLKIRSTKLEDSAMYFCASTRQGANTGELFFGEGSRLTVL.